This TCR beta chain is drawn from a study of cytomegalovirus exposure and HLA in healthy donors. Study-level findings and limits: Some TCR beta chains (164 of them) were listed as cytomegalovirus-associated.

CDR1 and CDR2 (germline): MNHEY, SMNVEV (reference sequence). This CDR3 is built from 17 residues. V shed 6 bases and J shed 0 bases, with 15 bases lying between them. On this clone: Its antigen remains unknown.

These donors were members of the approximately 110-subject validation cohort, a group separate from the approximately 670-subject first cohort. The protocol was immunoSEQ multiplex PCR, while the TCRdb copy is restricted to in-frame clones and leaves out a portion. The sample records 150,000 to 200,000 clones, approximately 88% being singletons. This TCR was sampled from a young man in good health and CMV-seropositive. The genes are TRBV27 and TRBJ2-6; D call uncertain. The sequenced sample was PBMCs. The chain's CDR3 is CASSIFWAPSGANVLTF. DNA of the CDR3: TGTGCCAGCAGCATCTTTTGGGCCCCCTCTGGGGCCAACGTCCTGACTTTC.